These T cell receptor beta chains were read from a single sample in a study of cytotoxic CD8 clonotypes in ibrutinib-treated CLL. Using immunoSEQ multiplex PCR, the repertoire was profiled, and TCRdb retains in-frame clones only, with some absent. This table holds over 100,000 clones, about 53% found once. The sample in question was PBMCs, obtained after 24 months of ibrutinib treatment. These receptors all come from a human donor with chronic lymphocytic leukemia. Each CDR3 is given with its conserved first and last residue. Each record gives: D gene, clone size, J gene, V gene, CDR3 DNA, CDR3 protein. D genes are given only for firm matches. The size of a clone is reported for some rows only, either as once, few or many, or as a class for expanded clones.

D: TRBD1; size: .; J: TRBJ1-3; V: TRBV6-1; DNA: TGTGCCAGCAGTGAAGCCGGGACAGCCTTAATCTCTGGAAACACCATATATTTT; CDR3: CASSEAGTALISGNTIYF
D: TRBD2; size: .; J: TRBJ2-3; V: TRBV9; DNA: TGTGCCAGCAGCGGTCGACTAGCGGGGGGCCTAACAGATACGCAGTATTTT; CDR3: CASSGRLAGGLTDTQYF
D: .; size: .; J: TRBJ1-6; V: TRBV6-1; DNA: TGTGCCAGCAGTGAATCGTACTCACCCCTCCACTTT; CDR3: CASSESYSPLHF
D: .; size: .; J: TRBJ1-5; V: TRBV7-8; DNA: TGTGCCAGCAGCTTAAGGTCAAGGGGAGAACGCAATCAGCCCCAGCATTTT; CDR3: CASSLRSRGERNQPQHF
D: .; size: .; J: TRBJ1-4; V: TRBV5-8; DNA: TGTGCCAGCAGCTTGGGACGGACGACTAATGAAAAACTGTTTTTT; CDR3: CASSLGRTTNEKLFF
D: .; size: .; J: TRBJ1-3; V: TRBV7-6; DNA: TGTGCCAGCAGCCCACAGGGTGGCTCTGGAAACACCATATATTTT; CDR3: CASSPQGGSGNTIYF
D: .; size: .; J: TRBJ2-1; V: TRBV25-1; DNA: TGTGCCAGCAGTGACGGGGGGACAGGTCAGGATGAGCAGTTCTTC; CDR3: CASSDGGTGQDEQFF
D: .; size: few; J: TRBJ2-7; V: TRBV25-1; DNA: TGTGCCAGCAGTGACACCGCACAGGGTTACGAGCAGTACTTC; CDR3: CASSDTAQGYEQYF
D: TRBD1; size: once; J: TRBJ1-2; V: TRBV5-1; DNA: TGCGCCAGCATGCCCGATCCGGGACAGTACCTTGGCTACACCTTC; CDR3: CASMPDPGQYLGYTF
D: .; size: .; J: TRBJ1-1; V: TRBV6-6; DNA: TGTGCCAGCAGTTACTCGCGCCAGCACACTGAAGCTTTCTTT; CDR3: CASSYSRQHTEAFF
D: .; size: .; J: TRBJ2-6; V: TRBV19; DNA: TGTGCCAGTAGTAGAGAAACCGGGGCCAACGTCCTGACTTTC; CDR3: CASSRETGANVLTF
D: TRBD2; size: .; J: TRBJ2-5; V: TRBV5-1; DNA: TGCGCCAGCAGCTTGGCCGGCGCGGGGGGAGTCCAAGAGACCCAGTACTTC; CDR3: CASSLAGAGGVQETQYF
D: .; size: few; J: TRBJ2-7; V: TRBV5-5; DNA: TGTGCCAGCAGCTTGAGTCCTACAGAGTACGAGCAGTACTTC; CDR3: CASSLSPTEYEQYF
D: .; size: few; J: TRBJ2-7; V: TRBV2; DNA: TGTGCCAGCAGCCGGGACACCGCCCGCGAGCAGTACTTC; CDR3: CASSRDTAREQYF
D: .; size: .; J: TRBJ2-7; V: TRBV7-6; DNA: TGTGCCAGCCGAGACCTAGGGGACGAGCAGTACTTC; CDR3: CASRDLGDEQYF
D: TRBD1; size: once; J: TRBJ2-2; V: TRBV7-7; DNA: TGTGCCAGCAGTAGGGACAGAAGCACCGGGGAGCTGTTTTTT; CDR3: CASSRDRSTGELFF
D: .; size: once; J: TRBJ2-6; V: TRBV2; DNA: TGTGCCAGCAGGGGCCCGTTCTCTGGGGCCAACGTCCTGACTTTC; CDR3: CASRGPFSGANVLTF
D: TRBD1; size: few; J: TRBJ2-5; V: TRBV9; DNA: TGTGCCAGCAGCGTGGCCCCGACAGGGGGTTACAAACAAGAGACCCAGTACTTC; CDR3: CASSVAPTGGYKQETQYF
D: TRBD1; size: few; J: TRBJ1-4; V: TRBV27; DNA: TGTGCCAGCAGTAAAAACCCAAACAGGGGATCAGGCGAAAAACTGTTTTTT; CDR3: CASSKNPNRGSGEKLFF
D: .; size: .; J: TRBJ1-3; V: TRBV7-2; DNA: TGTGCCAGCAGCCCTGACCCCTTCCCGGGAAACACCATATATTTT; CDR3: CASSPDPFPGNTIYF
D: TRBD1; size: .; J: TRBJ2-7; V: TRBV6-1; DNA: TGTGCCAGCAGTGGTAGGGACAGGGAAATAAACGAGCAGTACTTC; CDR3: CASSGRDREINEQYF
D: .; size: .; J: TRBJ1-5; V: TRBV27; DNA: TGTGCCAGCAGCAAAATGAGTGGCAATCAGCCCCAGCATTTT; CDR3: CASSKMSGNQPQHF
D: .; size: .; J: TRBJ2-7; V: TRBV30; DNA: TGTGCCTGGAACAAGGGGTCATCCTACGAGCAGTACTTC; CDR3: CAWNKGSSYEQYF
D: TRBD1; size: .; J: TRBJ1-2; V: TRBV2; DNA: TGTGCCAGCAGTCGAGTACAGGGGAGGGGCAACTATGGCTACACCTTC; CDR3: CASSRVQGRGNYGYTF
D: TRBD1; size: .; J: TRBJ1-5; V: TRBV9; DNA: TGTGCCAGCAGCGTAGGGGACAGGGAGGGTCAGCCCCAGCATTTT; CDR3: CASSVGDREGQPQHF
D: TRBD1; size: .; J: TRBJ1-4; V: TRBV5-6; DNA: TGTGCCAGCAGCTACAGGGGCGGGGGTGAAAAACTGTTTTTT; CDR3: CASSYRGGGEKLFF
D: .; size: .; J: TRBJ2-5; V: TRBV20-1; DNA: TGCAGTGCTCAGGGACCCGAGACCCAGTACTTC; CDR3: CSAQGPETQYF
D: TRBD1; size: .; J: TRBJ1-5; V: TRBV10-1; DNA: TGCGCCAGCAAACGGACAGGGAACTACTGTCAGCCCCAGCATTTT; CDR3: CASKRTGNYCQPQHF